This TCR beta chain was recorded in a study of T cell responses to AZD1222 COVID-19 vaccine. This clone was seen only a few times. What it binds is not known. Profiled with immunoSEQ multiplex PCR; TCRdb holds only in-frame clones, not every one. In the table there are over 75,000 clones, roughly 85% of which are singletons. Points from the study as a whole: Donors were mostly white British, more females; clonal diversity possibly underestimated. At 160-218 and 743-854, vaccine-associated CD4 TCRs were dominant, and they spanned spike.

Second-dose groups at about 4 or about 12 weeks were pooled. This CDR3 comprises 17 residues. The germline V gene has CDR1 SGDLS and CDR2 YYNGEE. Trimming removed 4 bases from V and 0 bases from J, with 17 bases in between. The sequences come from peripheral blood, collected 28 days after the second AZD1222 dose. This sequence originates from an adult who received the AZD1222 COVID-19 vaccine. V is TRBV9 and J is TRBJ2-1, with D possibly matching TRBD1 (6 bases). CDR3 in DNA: TGTGCCAGCAGCAAAGAGGGGGAAATGAGCTCCTACAATGAGCAGTTCTTC. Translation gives CASSKEGEMSSYNEQFF.